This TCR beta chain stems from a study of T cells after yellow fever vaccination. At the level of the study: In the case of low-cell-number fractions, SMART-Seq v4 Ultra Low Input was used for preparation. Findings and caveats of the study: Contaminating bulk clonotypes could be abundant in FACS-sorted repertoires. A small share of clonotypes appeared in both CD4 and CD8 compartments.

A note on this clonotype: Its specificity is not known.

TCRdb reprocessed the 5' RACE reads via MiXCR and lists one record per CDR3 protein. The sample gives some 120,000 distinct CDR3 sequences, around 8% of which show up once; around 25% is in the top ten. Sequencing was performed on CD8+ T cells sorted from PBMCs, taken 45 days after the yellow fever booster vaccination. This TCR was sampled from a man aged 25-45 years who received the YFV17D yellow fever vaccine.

CDR3 DNA: TGTGCCAGCAGTTTGGGTCGGGCGCAGTGGGCTGAGCAGTTCTTC. The encoded protein is CASSLGRAQWAEQFF. The chain carries TRBV11-3 and TRBJ2-1, with D unclear. Germline CDR1 is SGHNT and CDR2 is YENEEA. V lost 6 bases and J 9 bases, leaving 21 bases between the germline ends. CDR3 length equals 15 residues.